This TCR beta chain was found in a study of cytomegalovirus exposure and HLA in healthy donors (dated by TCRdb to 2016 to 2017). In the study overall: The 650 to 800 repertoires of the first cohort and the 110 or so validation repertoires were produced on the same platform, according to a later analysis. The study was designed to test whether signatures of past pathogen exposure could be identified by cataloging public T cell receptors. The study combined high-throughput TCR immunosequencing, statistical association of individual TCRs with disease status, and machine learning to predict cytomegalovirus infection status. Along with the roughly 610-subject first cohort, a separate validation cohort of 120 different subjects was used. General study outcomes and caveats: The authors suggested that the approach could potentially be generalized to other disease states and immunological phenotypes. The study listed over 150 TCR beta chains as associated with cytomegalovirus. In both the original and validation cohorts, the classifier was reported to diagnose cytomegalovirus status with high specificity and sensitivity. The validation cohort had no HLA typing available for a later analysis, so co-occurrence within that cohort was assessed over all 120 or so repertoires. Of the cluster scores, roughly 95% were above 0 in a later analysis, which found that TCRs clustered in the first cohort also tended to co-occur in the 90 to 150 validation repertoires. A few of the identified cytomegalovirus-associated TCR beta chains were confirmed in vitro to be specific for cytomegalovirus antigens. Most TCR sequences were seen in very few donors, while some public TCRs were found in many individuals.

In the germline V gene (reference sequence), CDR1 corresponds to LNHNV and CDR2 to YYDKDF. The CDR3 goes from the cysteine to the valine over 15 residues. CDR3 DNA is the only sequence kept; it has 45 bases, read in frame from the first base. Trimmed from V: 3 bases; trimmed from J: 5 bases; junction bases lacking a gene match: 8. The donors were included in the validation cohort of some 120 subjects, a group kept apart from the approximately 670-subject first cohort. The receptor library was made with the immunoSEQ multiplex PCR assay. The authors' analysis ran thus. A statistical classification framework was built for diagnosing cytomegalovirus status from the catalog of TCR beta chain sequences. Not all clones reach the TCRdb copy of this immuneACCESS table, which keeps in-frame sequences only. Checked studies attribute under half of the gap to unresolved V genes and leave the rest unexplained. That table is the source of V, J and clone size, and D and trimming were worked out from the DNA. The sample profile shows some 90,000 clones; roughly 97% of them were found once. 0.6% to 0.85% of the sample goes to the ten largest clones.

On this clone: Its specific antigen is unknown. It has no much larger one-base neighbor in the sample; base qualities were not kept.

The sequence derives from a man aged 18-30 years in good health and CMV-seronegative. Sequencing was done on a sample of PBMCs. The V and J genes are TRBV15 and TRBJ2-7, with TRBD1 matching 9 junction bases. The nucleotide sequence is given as TGTGCCACCAGCAGGCCAGGGACAGGGTATGACGAGCAGTACGTC. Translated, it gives CATSRPGTGYDEQYV.